This T cell receptor (beta chain) was sequenced during a study of patients and donors after allogeneic stem cell transplantation. V lost 7 bases to trimming and J lost 4 bases, with 20 bases between them. Looked up from germline, CDR1 is MDHEN and CDR2 is SYDVKM. The CDR3 totals 15 residues. TCRdb passed the RT-PCR reads through MiXCR, listing each CDR3 protein once. The table includes 20,000 or so distinct CDR3 sequences, 35% to 45% detected once. The origin of this receptor is a human donor who was either an allogeneic HSCT recipient or a stem cell or donor lymphocyte infusion donor (not recorded which). It is not recorded whose cells these are; they may come from a transplant donor. The sample comprised blood, either unsorted or a sorted T cell fraction (not recorded which). V is TRBV28 and J is TRBJ2-7; D gene ambiguous. This CDR3 is CASTYPGQWGYEQYF. CDR3 sequence (DNA): TGTGCCAGCACCTACCCCGGCCAGTGGGGATACGAGCAGTACTTC.